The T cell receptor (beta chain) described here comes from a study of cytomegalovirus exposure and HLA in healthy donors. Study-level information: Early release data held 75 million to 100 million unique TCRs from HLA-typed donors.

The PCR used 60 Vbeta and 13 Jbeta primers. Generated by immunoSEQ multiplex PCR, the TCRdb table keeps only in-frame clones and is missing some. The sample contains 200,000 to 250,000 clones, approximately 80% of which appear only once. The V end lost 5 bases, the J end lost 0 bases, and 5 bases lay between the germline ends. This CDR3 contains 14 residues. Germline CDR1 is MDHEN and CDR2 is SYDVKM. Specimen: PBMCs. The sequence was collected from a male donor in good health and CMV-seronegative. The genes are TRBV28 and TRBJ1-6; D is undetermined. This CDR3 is CASSGSSYNSPLHF. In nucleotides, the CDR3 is TGTGCCAGCAGTGGGAGCTCCTATAATTCACCCCTCCACTTT.